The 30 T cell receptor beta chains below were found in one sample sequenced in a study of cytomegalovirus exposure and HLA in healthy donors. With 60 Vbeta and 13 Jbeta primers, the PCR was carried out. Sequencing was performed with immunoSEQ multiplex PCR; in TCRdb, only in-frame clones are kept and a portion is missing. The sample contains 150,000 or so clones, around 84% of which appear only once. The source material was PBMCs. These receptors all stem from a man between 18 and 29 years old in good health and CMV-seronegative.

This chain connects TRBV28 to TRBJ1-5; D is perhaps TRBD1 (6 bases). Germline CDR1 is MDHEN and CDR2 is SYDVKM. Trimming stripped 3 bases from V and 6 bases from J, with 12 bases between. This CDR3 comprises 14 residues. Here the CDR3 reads CASSFGGASQPQHF. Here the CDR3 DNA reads TGTGCCAGCAGTTTTGGGGGGGCGAGTCAGCCCCAGCATTTT. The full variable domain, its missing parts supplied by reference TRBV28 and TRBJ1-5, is DVKVTQSSRYLVKRTGEKVFLECVQDMDHENMFWYRQDPGLGLRLIYFSYDVKMKEKGDIPEGYSVSREKKERFSLILESASTNQTSMYLCASSFGGASQPQHFGDGTRLSIL.

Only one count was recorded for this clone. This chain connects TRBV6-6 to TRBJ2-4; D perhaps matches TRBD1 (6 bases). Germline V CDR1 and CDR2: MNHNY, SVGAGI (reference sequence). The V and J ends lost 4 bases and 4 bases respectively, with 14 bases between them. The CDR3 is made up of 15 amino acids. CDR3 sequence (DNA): TGTGCCAGCAGTTCCACTCGGACAGCTAAAAACATTCAGTACTTC. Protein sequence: CASSSTRTAKNIQYF.

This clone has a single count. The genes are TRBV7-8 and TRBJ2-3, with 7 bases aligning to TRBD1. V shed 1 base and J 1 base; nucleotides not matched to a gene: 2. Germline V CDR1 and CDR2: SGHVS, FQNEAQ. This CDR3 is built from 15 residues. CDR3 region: CASSLEGAGTDTQYF. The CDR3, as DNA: TGTGCCAGCAGCTTAGAGGGGGCTGGCACAGATACGCAGTATTTT.

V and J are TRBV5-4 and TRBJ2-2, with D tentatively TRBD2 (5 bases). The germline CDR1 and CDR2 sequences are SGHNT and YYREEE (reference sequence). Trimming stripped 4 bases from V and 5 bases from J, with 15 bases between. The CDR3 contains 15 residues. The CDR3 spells CASSLRSSGTGELFF. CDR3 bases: TGTGCCAGCAGCCTACGAAGTTCGGGGACCGGGGAGCTGTTTTTT.

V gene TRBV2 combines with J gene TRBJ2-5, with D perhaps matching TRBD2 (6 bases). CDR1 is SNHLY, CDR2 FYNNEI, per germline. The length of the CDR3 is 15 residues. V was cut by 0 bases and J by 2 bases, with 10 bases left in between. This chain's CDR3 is CASSEARAGQETQYF. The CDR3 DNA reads TGTGCCAGCAGTGAAGCCAGGGCGGGACAAGAGACCCAGTACTTC.

Here the CDR3 reads CASSATPNYGYTF. CDR3 in DNA: TGTGCCAGCAGTGCAACACCGAACTATGGCTACACCTTC. V usage is TRBV6-4 and J usage is TRBJ1-2; D call uncertain. Germline CDR1 MRHNA, CDR2 SNTAGT. Trimming shortened V by 4 bases and J by 2 bases, and 8 bases separated the two germline ends. The CDR3 is made up of 13 amino acids.

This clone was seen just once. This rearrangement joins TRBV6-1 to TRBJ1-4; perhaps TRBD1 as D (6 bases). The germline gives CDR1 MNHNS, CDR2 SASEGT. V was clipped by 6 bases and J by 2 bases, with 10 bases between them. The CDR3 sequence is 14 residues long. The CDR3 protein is CASRAGVTNEKLFF. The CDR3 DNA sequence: TGTGCCAGCAGAGCAGGGGTTACTAATGAAAAACTGTTTTTT.

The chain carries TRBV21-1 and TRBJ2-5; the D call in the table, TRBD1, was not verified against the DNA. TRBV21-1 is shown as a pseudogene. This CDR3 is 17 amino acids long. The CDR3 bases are TGTGCCAGCAGCAAAGTTAGCCGGGACAGGGGGCAGGAGACCCAGTACTTC. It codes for CASSKVSRDRGQETQYF.

The DNA for the CDR3 is TGCAGCGTTGAACCTGGACAGGGGGGTACAAAACTGTTTTTT. Protein: CSVEPGQGGTKLFF. This rearrangement joins TRBV29-1 to TRBJ1-4; TRBD1 matches at 10 bases. The CDR3 extends over 14 amino acids. The junction had 7 bases not matched to a gene; V was cut back by 2 bases and J by 10 bases. Germline V gives CDR1 SQVTM, CDR2 ANQGSEA.

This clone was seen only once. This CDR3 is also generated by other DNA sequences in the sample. CDR3 sequence reads: CASSHSGTGEIYEQYF. The CDR3 nucleotides read TGCGCCAGCAGCCATTCGGGGACAGGGGAGATCTACGAGCAGTACTTC. The V and J genes are TRBV4-3 and TRBJ2-7; TRBD1 matches at 10 bases. The V segment lost 3 bases and the J segment 3 bases; nucleotides outside the gene matches: 8. This CDR3 contains 16 residues. Germline V lookup: CDR1 LGHNA, CDR2 YSLEER.

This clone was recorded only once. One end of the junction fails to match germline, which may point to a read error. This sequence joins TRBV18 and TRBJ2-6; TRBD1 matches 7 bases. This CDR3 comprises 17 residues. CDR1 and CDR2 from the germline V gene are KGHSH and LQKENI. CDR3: CASTPRTGSSGANVLTF. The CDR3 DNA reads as TGTGCCAGCACACCCCGGACAGGAAGCTCTGGGGCCAACGTCCTGACTTTC.

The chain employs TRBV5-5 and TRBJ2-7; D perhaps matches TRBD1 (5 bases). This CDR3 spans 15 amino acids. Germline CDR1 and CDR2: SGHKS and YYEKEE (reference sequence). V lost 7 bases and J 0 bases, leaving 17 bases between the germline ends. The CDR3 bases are TGTGCCAGCGACAAGGGGTCCTCCCGCTCCTACGAGCAGTACTTC. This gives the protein CASDKGSSRSYEQYF.

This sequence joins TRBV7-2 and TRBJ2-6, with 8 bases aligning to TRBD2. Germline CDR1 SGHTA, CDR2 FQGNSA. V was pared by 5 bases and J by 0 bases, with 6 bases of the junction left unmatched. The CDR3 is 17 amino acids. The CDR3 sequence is CASSQSGTSSGANVLTF. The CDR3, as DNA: TGTGCCAGCAGCCAAAGCGGGACTAGCTCTGGGGCCAACGTCCTGACTTTC.

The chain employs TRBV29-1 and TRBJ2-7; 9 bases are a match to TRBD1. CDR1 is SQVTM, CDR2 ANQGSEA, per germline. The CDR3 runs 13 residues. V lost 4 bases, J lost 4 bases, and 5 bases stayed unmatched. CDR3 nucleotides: TGCAGCGTTGCGAGGGACAGGGCTTACGAGCAGTACTTC. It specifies CSVARDRAYEQYF.

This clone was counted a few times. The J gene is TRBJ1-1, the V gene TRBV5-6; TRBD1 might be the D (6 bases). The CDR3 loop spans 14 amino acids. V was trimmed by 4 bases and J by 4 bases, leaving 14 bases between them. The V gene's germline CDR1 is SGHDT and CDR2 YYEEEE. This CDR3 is CASSLQGLGTEAFF. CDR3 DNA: TGTGCCAGCAGCCTACAGGGTTTGGGCACTGAAGCTTTCTTT.

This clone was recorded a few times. CDR3 amino acids: CASSQEILAGLTGELFF. DNA for the CDR3: TGTGCCAGCAGCCAAGAGATACTAGCGGGTTTAACCGGGGAGCTGTTTTTT. The chain recombines TRBV4-2 with TRBJ2-2, with 9 bases fitting TRBD2. The CDR3 runs to 17 residues. J lost 5 bases, V lost 0 bases, and 7 bases had no gene match. CDR1 is LGHNA and CDR2 is YNFKEQ in the germline V gene.

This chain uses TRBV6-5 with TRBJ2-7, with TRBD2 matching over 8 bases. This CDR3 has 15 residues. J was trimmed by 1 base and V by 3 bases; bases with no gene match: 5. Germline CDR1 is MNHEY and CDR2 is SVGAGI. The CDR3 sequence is CASSYAGGRSYEQYF. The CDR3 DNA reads TGTGCCAGCAGTTATGCGGGGGGCCGGTCCTACGAGCAGTACTTC.

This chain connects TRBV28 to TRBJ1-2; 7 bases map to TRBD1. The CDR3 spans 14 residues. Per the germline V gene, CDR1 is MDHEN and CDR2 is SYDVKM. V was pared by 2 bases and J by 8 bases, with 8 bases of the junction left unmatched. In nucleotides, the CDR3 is TGTGCCAGCAGTTTAGGCGACAGGGCGAGCGGCTACACCTTC. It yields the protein CASSLGDRASGYTF.

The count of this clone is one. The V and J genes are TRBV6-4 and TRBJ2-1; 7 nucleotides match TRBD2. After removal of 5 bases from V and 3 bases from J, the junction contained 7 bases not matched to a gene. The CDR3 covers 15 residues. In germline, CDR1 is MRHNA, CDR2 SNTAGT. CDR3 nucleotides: TGTGCCAGCAGTCCCCAAGCGGGATTCTACAATGAGCAGTTCTTC. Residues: CASSPQAGFYNEQFF.

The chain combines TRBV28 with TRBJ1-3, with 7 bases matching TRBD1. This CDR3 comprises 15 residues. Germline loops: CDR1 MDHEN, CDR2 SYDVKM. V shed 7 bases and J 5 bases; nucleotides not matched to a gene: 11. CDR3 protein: CASMGSGRGRNTIYF. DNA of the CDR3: TGTGCCAGCATGGGGAGTGGCAGGGGGAGAAACACCATATATTTT.

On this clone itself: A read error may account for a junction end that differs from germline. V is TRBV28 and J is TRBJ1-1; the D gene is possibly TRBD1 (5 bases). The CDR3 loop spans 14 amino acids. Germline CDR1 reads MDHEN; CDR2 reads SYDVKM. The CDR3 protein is CASRSAGMNTEAFF. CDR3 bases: TGTGCCAGCCGGTCGGCAGGGATGAATACTGAAGCTTTCTTT.

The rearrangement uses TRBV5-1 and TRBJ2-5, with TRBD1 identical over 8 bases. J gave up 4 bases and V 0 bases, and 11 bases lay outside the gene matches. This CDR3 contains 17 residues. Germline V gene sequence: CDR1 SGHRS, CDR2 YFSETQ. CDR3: CASSLEGQDHVGETQYF. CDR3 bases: TGCGCCAGCAGCTTGGAGGGACAGGACCATGTGGGAGAGACCCAGTACTTC.

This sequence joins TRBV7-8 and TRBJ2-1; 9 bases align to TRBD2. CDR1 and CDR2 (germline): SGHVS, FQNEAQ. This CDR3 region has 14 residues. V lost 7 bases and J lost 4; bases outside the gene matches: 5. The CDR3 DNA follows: TGTGCCAGCACCAGCGGGAGGACTTACAATGAGCAGTTCTTC. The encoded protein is CASTSGRTYNEQFF.

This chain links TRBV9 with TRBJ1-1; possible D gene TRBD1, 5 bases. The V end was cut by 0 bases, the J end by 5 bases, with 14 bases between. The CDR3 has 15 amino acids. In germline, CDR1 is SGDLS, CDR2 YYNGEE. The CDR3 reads CASSVEAGRNTEAFF. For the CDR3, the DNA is TGTGCCAGCAGCGTAGAAGCAGGGAGGAATACTGAAGCTTTCTTT.

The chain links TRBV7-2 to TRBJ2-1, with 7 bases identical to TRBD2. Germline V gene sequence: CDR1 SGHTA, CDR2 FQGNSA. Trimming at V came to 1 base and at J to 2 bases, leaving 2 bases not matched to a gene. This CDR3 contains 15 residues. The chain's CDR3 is CASSLGGSAYNEQFF. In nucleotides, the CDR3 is TGTGCCAGCAGCTTAGGCGGGAGCGCCTACAATGAGCAGTTCTTC. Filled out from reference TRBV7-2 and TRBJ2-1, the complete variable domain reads GAGVSQSPSNKVTEKGKDVELRCDPISGHTALYWYRQSLGQGLEFLIYFQGNSAPDKSGLPSDRFSAERTGGSVSTLTIQRTQQEDSAVYLCASSLGGSAYNEQFFGPGTRLTVL.

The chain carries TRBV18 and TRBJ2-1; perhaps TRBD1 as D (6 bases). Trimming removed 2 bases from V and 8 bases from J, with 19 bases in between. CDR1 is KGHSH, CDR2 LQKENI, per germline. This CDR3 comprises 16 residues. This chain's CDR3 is CASSPGDKTLQDEQFF. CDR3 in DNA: TGTGCCAGCTCACCAGGGGACAAGACTTTACAGGATGAGCAGTTCTTC.

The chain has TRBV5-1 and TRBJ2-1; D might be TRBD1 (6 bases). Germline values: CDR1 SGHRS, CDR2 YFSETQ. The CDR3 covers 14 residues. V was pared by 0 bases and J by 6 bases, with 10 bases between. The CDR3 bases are TGCGCCAGCAGCTTGGTTCAGGGGCTCAATGAGCAGTTCTTC. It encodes CASSLVQGLNEQFF.

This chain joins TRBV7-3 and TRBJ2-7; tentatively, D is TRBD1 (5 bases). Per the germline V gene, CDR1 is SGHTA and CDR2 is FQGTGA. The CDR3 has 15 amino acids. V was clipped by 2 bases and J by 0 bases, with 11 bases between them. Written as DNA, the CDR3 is TGTGCCAGCAGCTTAGCCAGGGTAAGCTCCTACGAGCAGTACTTC. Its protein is CASSLARVSSYEQYF.

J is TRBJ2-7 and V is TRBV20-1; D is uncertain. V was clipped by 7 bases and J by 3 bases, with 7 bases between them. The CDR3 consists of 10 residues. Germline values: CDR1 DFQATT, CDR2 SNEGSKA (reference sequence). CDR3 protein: CSGALYEQYF. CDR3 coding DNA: TGCAGTGGAGCTCTCTACGAGCAGTACTTC.

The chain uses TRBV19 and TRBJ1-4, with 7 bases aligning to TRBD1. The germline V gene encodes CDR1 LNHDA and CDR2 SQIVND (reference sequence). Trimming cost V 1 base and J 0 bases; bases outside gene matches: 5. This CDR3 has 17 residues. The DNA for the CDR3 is TGTGCCAGTAGTATAGGGGACAGTCCCGCAACTAATGAAAAACTGTTTTTT. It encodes CASSIGDSPATNEKLFF.